Listed here are 31 T cell receptor beta chains from one sample, sequenced in a study of beta chain features in type 1 diabetes. cDNA synthesis used the whole RNA isolate, giving expressed TCRB sequences. Sequencing used immunoSEQ multiplex PCR; TCRdb keeps in-frame clones, though not all of them. Of about 900,000 clones listed, around a sixth were seen once; the top ten hold 0.02% to 0.025%. Input material: naive CD4+ T cells from blood. These receptors were obtained from a woman aged 18-35 years in good health.

The rearrangement uses TRBV5-4 and TRBJ1-1; D call uncertain. Germline CDR1 SGHNT, CDR2 YYREEE (reference sequence). V was pared by 4 bases and J by 4 bases, with 11 bases between. The CDR3 covers 13 residues. CDR3: CASSPVGGTEAFF. The DNA for the CDR3 is TGTGCCAGCAGCCCCGTGGGCGGCACTGAAGCTTTCTTT.

This chain uses TRBV25-1 with TRBJ2-1; no definite D call. The CDR3 length is 18 residues. Germline V CDR1 and CDR2: MGHDK, SYGVNS. The germline V and J ends were trimmed by 3 bases and 0 bases, with 18 bases remaining between them. The CDR3 coding sequence is TGTGCCAGCAGTGAGTCCCCGAACGGCCGGAGCTCCTACAATGAGCAGTTCTTC. It is translated as CASSESPNGRSSYNEQFF.

DNA of the CDR3: TGTGCCAGCTCAAGGGACAGCCCCACAGATACGCAGTATTTT. Translation gives CASSRDSPTDTQYF. The chain combines TRBV18 with TRBJ2-3, with 7 bases identical to TRBD1. Trimming at V came to 5 bases and at J to 2 bases, leaving 4 bases not matched to a gene. The CDR3 consists of 14 residues. Germline lookup yields CDR1 KGHSH and CDR2 LQKENI.

The chain links TRBV5-1 to TRBJ2-1, with D possibly being TRBD1 (6 bases). The CDR3 has 13 amino acids. The germline V gene has CDR1 SGHRS and CDR2 YFSETQ. The V end lost 5 bases, the J end lost 5 bases, and 11 bases lay between the germline ends. DNA for the CDR3: TGCGCCAGCAGTAACAGGGTAGACAATGAGCAGTTCTTC. Its translation: CASSNRVDNEQFF.

This clone was detected a few times. The chain carries TRBV23-1 and TRBJ2-5, with 8 bases that match TRBD1. TRBV23-1 is given ORF status, its function remaining uncertain. This CDR3 contains 14 residues. The trim removed 3 bases at V and 5 bases at J, leaving 5 bases unmatched. The CDR3 loop is CASSHLWTGETQYF. For the CDR3, the DNA is TGCGCCAGCAGTCACCTTTGGACAGGGGAGACCCAGTACTTC.

Only a few counts were recorded for this clone. The chain employs TRBV2 and TRBJ2-7; the match to TRBD1 covers 9 bases. Germline CDR1 SNHLY, CDR2 FYNNEI. V was clipped by 9 bases and J by 7 bases; unmatched bases: 4. CDR3 length: 11 residues. The CDR3 region has the DNA TGTGCCAGAGGGACAGGGTTGGAGCAGTACTTC. As protein: CARGTGLEQYF. The variable domain in full, completed from reference TRBV2 and TRBJ2-7, reads EPEVTQTPSHQVTQMGQEVILRCVPISNHLYFYWYRQILGQKVEFLVSFYNNEISEKSEIFDDQFSVERPDGSNFTLKIRSTKLEDSAMYFCARGTGLEQYFGPGTRLTVT.

The chain couples TRBV7-3 to TRBJ2-5; 9 bases are shared with TRBD2. Per the germline V gene, CDR1 is SGHTA and CDR2 is FQGTGA. This CDR3 region has 15 residues. The V and J ends lost 2 bases and 2 bases, in that order; junction bases with no gene match: 3. CDR3 amino acids: CASSLVAGGQETQYF. CDR3 nucleotide sequence: TGTGCCAGCAGCTTAGTGGCGGGAGGGCAAGAGACCCAGTACTTC.

This chain joins TRBV18 and TRBJ2-2, with TRBD1 identical over 10 bases. Germline values: CDR1 KGHSH, CDR2 LQKENI. The V gene end was trimmed by 2 bases and the J gene end by 0 bases; junction bases not matched to a gene: 6. The CDR3 loop spans 18 amino acids. CDR3 residues: CASSPGTGAYSNTGELFF. The CDR3 DNA sequence: TGTGCCAGCTCACCAGGGACAGGGGCCTATTCGAACACCGGGGAGCTGTTTTTT.

The chain is built from TRBV7-2 and TRBJ2-2, with TRBD2 as a possible D gene (5 bases). CDR3 size: 15 residues. CDR1 is SGHTA and CDR2 is FQGNSA in the germline V gene. The V gene lost 3 bases and the J gene lost 4 bases, with 12 bases spanning the gap. The CDR3 is CASSLASTLTGELFF. CDR3 coding DNA: TGTGCCAGCAGCTTGGCTAGCACCCTCACCGGGGAGCTGTTTTTT.

A remark on this clone: This sample also contains other DNA sequences that code for the same CDR3. The chain combines TRBV5-1 with TRBJ2-5; D is undetermined. Trimming cost V 2 bases and J 5 bases, with 4 bases left between them. The CDR3 covers 11 residues. Germline CDR1 SGHRS, CDR2 YFSETQ. The CDR3 DNA reads TGCGCCAGCAGCTTCGAGGAGACCCAGTACTTC. Translation gives CASSFEETQYF.

This clone was observed a handful of times. V is TRBV15 and J is TRBJ1-4, with D possibly matching TRBD1 (5 bases). V lost 1 base, J lost 6 bases, and 6 bases lay in between. Per the germline V gene, CDR1 is LNHNV and CDR2 is YYDKDF (reference sequence). The CDR3 has 13 amino acids. CDR3 sequence (DNA): TGTGCCACCAGCAGAGTACAGGATGAAAAACTGTTTTTT. Its protein product is CATSRVQDEKLFF.

This clone was detected a few times. J is TRBJ1-2 and V is TRBV6-1; D perhaps matches TRBD1 (6 bases). The CDR3 has 14 amino acids. Germline-derived CDR1 and CDR2 are MNHNS and SASEGT. Trimming removed 0 bases at V and 4 bases at J, with 9 bases between. CDR3: CASSEALDSYGYTF. CDR3 DNA sequence: TGTGCCAGCAGTGAAGCGCTGGACAGCTATGGCTACACCTTC.

The gene calls are TRBV4-3 and TRBJ2-3; TRBD2 agrees at 11 bases. CDR3 length equals 17 residues. Unmatched junction bases numbered 8, after V lost 0 bases and J lost 6 bases. CDR1 and CDR2 (germline): LGHNA, YSLEER. The CDR3 here is CASSQEKGLAGGDTQYF. The CDR3, as DNA: TGCGCCAGCAGCCAAGAAAAGGGGTTAGCGGGAGGGGATACGCAGTATTTT.

This clone was observed a handful of times. This chain connects TRBV7-2 to TRBJ2-1; D is ambiguous. This CDR3 has 14 residues. Germline V lookup: CDR1 SGHTA, CDR2 FQGNSA. Trimming took off 1 base at V and 1 base at J, with 5 bases between the two ends. This chain's CDR3 is CASSLGQSYNEQFF. The CDR3 region has the DNA TGTGCCAGCAGCTTAGGGCAGTCCTACAATGAGCAGTTCTTC.

V gene TRBV29-1 combines with J gene TRBJ2-3; no reliable D call. Germline CDR1 reads SQVTM; CDR2 reads ANQGSEA. The CDR3 is 12 amino acids. Deletions cut 6 bases from V and 1 base from J, with 8 bases between. The CDR3 loop reads CSVSVGTDTQYF. CDR3 sequence (DNA): TGCAGCGTGTCCGTAGGCACAGATACGCAGTATTTT.

This chain joins TRBV28 and TRBJ1-2; maybe TRBD1 (5 bases). The ends were cut back, 6 bases at V and 8 bases at J, with 13 bases in the middle. This CDR3 is 12 amino acids long. Looked up from germline, CDR1 is MDHEN and CDR2 is SYDVKM. CDR3 region: CASSRELGGYTF. CDR3 DNA sequence: TGTGCCAGCAGCAGGGAGTTGGGCGGCTACACCTTC.

This clone came up a few times. CDR3: CASSIIGGQTTAEFF. In DNA form, the CDR3 reads TGTGCCAGTAGCATTATCGGAGGACAAACAACCGCTGAGTTCTTC. The chain couples TRBV19 to TRBJ2-1, with D perhaps assigned TRBD1 or TRBD2 (5 bases each). The CDR3 contains 15 residues. CDR1 and CDR2 (germline): LNHDA, SQIVND (reference sequence). The ends were cut back, 6 bases at V and 14 bases at J, with 26 bases in the middle.

In DNA, the CDR3 is TGTGCCAGCACGGCGCGCCCGAGACTACCATACAATGAGCAGTTCTTC. As protein: CASTARPRLPYNEQFF. The chain is built from TRBV19 and TRBJ2-1; TRBD2 is a possible D gene (5 bases). The germline gives CDR1 LNHDA, CDR2 SQIVND (reference sequence). The CDR3 is 16 residues long. V gave up 9 bases and J gave up 4 bases, with 22 bases separating them.

This clone was detected only a few times. The chain recombines TRBV5-1 with TRBJ2-7; 9 nucleotides align to TRBD1. Germline-derived CDR1 and CDR2 are SGHRS and YFSETQ. V shed 1 base and J 4 bases; nucleotides not matched to a gene: 6. The CDR3 extends over 15 amino acids. The CDR3 DNA reads as TGCGCCAGCAGCTTGCAGGACAGGGGAAGATACGAGCAGTACTTC. This sequence encodes CASSLQDRGRYEQYF.

The V gene is TRBV10-1, the J gene TRBJ2-2, with D tentatively TRBD1 or TRBD2 (6 bases each). V lost 8 bases and J lost 0, with 13 bases in between. Per germline, CDR1 WNHNN and CDR2 SYGVQD (reference sequence). The CDR3 is 15 residues long. CDR3 coding DNA: TGCGCCAGCTCGGGCGGGACAACGAACACCGGGGAGCTGTTTTTT. Translation: CASSGGTTNTGELFF.

This clone was observed a handful of times. The chain combines TRBV2 with TRBJ1-1; D not resolved. Germline lookup yields CDR1 SNHLY and CDR2 FYNNEI. This CDR3 has 13 amino acids. V gave up 8 bases and J gave up 0 bases, with 10 bases separating them. CDR3 in amino acids: CASEAGLNTEAFF. The CDR3 DNA reads TGTGCCAGCGAGGCCGGGTTGAACACTGAAGCTTTCTTT.

Worth noting for this clone: Other DNA sequences in the same sample also yield this CDR3. The chain combines TRBV19 with TRBJ2-7; D is possibly TRBD1 (5 bases). The CDR3 covers 14 residues. CDR1 and CDR2 (germline): LNHDA, SQIVND (reference sequence). V was shortened by 3 bases and J by 2 bases, with 11 bases between the two germline ends. CDR3 DNA sequence: TGTGCCAGTAGTATTGGCACAGGAACCTACGAGCAGTACTTC. Its translation is CASSIGTGTYEQYF. Filled out from reference TRBV19 and TRBJ2-7, the complete variable domain reads DGGITQSPKYLFRKEGQNVTLSCEQNLNHDAMYWYRQDPGQGLRLIYYSQIVNDFQKGDIAEGYSVSREKKESFPLTVTSAQKNPTAFYLCASSIGTGTYEQYFGPGTRLTVT.

This clone was detected only a few times. This chain uses TRBV13 with TRBJ2-5; 11 nucleotides match TRBD2. The CDR3 contains 15 residues. Germline loops: CDR1 PRHDT, CDR2 FYEKMQ (reference sequence). Trimming cost V 2 bases and J 5 bases; bases outside gene matches: 4. The CDR3 region has the DNA TGTGCCAGCAGCTTACTAGCGGGAGGCGGGGAGACCCAGTACTTC. This gives the protein CASSLLAGGGETQYF.

In the case of this clone: In the same sample, other DNA sequences code for this CDR3. The genes are TRBV7-2 and TRBJ2-7, with D unresolved. The CDR3 covers 11 residues. Trimming took off 5 bases at V and 3 bases at J, with 5 bases between the two ends. Looked up from germline, CDR1 is SGHTA and CDR2 is FQGNSA. The CDR3: CASSPSYEQYF. In DNA form, the CDR3 reads TGTGCCAGCAGCCCGAGCTACGAGCAGTACTTC.

This clone has more than one count but fewer than ten. The rearrangement links TRBV7-2 to TRBJ1-3; D perhaps matches TRBD1 (5 bases). Germline CDR1 reads SGHTA; CDR2 reads FQGNSA. CDR3 length: 16 amino acids. V was clipped by 5 bases and J by 0 bases, with 14 bases between them. This CDR3 reads CASSPGPAVSGNTIYF. The CDR3 region has the DNA TGTGCCAGCAGCCCAGGGCCGGCGGTCTCTGGAAACACCATATATTTT.

This clone has only a few counts. This sequence joins TRBV5-5 and TRBJ2-5, with unresolved D. The V end lost 0 bases, the J end lost 4 bases, and 10 bases lay between the germline ends. Germline V lookup: CDR1 SGHKS, CDR2 YYEKEE (reference sequence). The CDR3 contains 14 residues. In DNA form, the CDR3 reads TGTGCCAGCAGCTTGGGAGGCTTAGGAGAGACCCAGTACTTC. Protein sequence: CASSLGGLGETQYF.

This chain links TRBV27 with TRBJ1-2; possibly TRBD1 for D (6 bases). Germline V gene lookup returns CDR1 MNHEY and CDR2 SMNVEV (reference sequence). V was cut by 2 bases and J by 2 bases, with 18 bases left in between. This CDR3 has 17 amino acids. Written as DNA, the CDR3 is TGTGCCAGCAGTTTAAAGCCCGCAGGGGCCAAGAACTATGGCTACACCTTC. Its translation: CASSLKPAGAKNYGYTF.

The chain has TRBV6-6 and TRBJ2-7; D perhaps matches TRBD1 (5 bases). CDR1 MNHNY and CDR2 SVGAGI come from the germline V gene (reference sequence). The CDR3 is made up of 16 amino acids. The V end was cut by 4 bases, the J end by 2 bases, with 18 bases between. The DNA for the CDR3 is TGTGCCAGCAGTTCAACTTCAGGGATAACCCCCTACGAGCAGTACTTC. As protein: CASSSTSGITPYEQYF.

This sequence joins TRBV18 and TRBJ2-7; maybe TRBD1 (5 bases). V lost 0 bases and J lost 3, with 6 bases in between. This CDR3 region has 13 residues. Germline CDR1 and CDR2: KGHSH and LQKENI. The CDR3 is CASSPPDNYEQYF. The DNA for the CDR3 is TGTGCCAGCTCACCACCGGACAACTACGAGCAGTACTTC.

This clone occurred a few times. V is TRBV7-9 and J is TRBJ2-7; 8 bases fit TRBD1. V shed 2 bases, J shed 5 bases, and the junction held 11 bases outside the gene matches. Germline loops: CDR1 SEHNR, CDR2 FQNEAQ (reference sequence). This CDR3 has 16 amino acids. The CDR3 DNA reads TGTGCCAGCAGCTTATGGGTAGGAGGACAGGGCGACGAGCAGTACTTC. It yields the protein CASSLWVGGQGDEQYF. The entire variable domain, with the rest obtained from reference TRBV7-9 and TRBJ2-7, is as follows: DTGVSQNPRHKITKRGQNVTFRCDPISEHNRLYWYRQTLGQGPEFLTYFQNEAQLEKSRLLSDRFSAERPKGSFSTLEIQRTEQGDSAMYLCASSLWVGGQGDEQYFGPGTRLTVT.

V gene TRBV9 combines with J gene TRBJ2-5; 7 bases are shared with TRBD1. The germline V gene encodes CDR1 SGDLS and CDR2 YYNGEE. The CDR3 extends over 15 amino acids. The trim removed 3 bases at V and 5 bases at J, leaving 10 bases unmatched. As DNA, the CDR3 is TGTGCCAGCAGCGCCCTCACAGGGGATTGGGAGACCCAGTACTTC. Translation gives CASSALTGDWETQYF.